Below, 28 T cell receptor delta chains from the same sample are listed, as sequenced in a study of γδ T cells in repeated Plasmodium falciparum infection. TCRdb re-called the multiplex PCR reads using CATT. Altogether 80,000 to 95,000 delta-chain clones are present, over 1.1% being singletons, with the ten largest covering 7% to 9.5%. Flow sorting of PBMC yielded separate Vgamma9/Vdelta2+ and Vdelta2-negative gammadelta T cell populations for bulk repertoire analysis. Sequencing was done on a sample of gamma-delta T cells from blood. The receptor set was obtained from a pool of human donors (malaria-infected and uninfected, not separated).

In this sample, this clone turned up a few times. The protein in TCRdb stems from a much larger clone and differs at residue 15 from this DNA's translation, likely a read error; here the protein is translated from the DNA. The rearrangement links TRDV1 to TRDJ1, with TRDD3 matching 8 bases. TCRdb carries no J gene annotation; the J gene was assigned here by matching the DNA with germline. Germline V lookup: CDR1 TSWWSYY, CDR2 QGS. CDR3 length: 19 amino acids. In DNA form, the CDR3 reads TGTGCTCTTGGGGAAATTGTGTATGGGGGATCGGCGTACACCAATAAACTCATCTTT. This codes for CALGEIVYGGSAYTNKLIF.

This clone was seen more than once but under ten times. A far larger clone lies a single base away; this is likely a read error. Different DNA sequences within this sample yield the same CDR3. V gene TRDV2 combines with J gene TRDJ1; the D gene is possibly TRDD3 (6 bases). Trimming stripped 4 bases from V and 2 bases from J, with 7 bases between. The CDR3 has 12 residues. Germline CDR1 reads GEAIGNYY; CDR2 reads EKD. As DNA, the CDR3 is TGTGCCTGTGATTGGGGGACCGATAAACTCATCTTT. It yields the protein CACDWGTDKLIF.

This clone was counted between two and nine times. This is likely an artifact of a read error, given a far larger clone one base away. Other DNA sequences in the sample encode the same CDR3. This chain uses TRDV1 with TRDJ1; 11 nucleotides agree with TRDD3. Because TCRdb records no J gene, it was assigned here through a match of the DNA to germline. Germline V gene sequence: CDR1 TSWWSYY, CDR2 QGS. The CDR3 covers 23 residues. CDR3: CALGVIHFVPYWGIRGYTDKLIF. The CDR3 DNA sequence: TGTGCTCTCGGGGTCATCCATTTTGTTCCTTACTGGGGGATAAGGGGGTACACCGATAAACTCATCTTT.

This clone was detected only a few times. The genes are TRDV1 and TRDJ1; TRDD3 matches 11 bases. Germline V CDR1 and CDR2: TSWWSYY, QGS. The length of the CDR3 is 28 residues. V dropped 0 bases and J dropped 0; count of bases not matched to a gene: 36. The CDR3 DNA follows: TGTGCTCTTGGGGAACTAGGGCCACCCGACCTCTCCATGGAGCCTGGGGGATACCCGAACTACTACACCGATAAACTCATCTTT. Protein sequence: CALGELGPPDLSMEPGGYPNYYTDKLIF.

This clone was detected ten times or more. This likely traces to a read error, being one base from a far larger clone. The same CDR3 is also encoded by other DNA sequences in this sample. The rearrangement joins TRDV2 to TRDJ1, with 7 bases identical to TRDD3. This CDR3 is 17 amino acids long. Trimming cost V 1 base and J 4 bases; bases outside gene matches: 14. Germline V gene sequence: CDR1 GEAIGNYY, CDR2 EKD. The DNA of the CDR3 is TGTGCCTGTGACACTCAATACTGGGGTAGAGACGACGATAAACTCATCTTT. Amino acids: CACDTQYWGRDDDKLIF.

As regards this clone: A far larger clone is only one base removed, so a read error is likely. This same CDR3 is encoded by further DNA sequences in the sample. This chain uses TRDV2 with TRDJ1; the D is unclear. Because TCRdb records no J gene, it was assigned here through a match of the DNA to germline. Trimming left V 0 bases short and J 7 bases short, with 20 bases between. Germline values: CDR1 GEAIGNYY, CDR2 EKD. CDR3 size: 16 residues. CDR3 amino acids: CACDTVSWNPPPKLIF. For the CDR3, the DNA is TGTGCCTGTGACACCGTCTCGTGGAACCCTCCTCCTAAACTCATCTTT.

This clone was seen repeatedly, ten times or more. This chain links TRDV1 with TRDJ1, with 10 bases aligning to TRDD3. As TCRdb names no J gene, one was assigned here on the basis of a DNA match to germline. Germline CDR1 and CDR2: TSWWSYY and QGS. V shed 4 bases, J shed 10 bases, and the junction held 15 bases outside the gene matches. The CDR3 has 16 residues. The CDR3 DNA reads TGTGCTCTTGGGGTTTTAGGGTACTGGGGGATGGCAGGACTCATCTTT. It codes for CALGVLGYWGMAGLIF.

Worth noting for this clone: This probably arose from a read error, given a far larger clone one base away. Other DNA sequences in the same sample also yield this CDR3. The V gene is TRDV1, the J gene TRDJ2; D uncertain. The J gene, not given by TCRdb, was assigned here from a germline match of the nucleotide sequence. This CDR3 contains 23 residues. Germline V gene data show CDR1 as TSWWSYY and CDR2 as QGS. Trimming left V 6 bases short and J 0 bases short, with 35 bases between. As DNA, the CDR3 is TGTGCTCTTGGTATCCCCTCGATCTACCCGAGATTCCCTCCGTCCTCTTTGACAGCACAACTCTTCTTT. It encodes CALGIPSIYPRFPPSSLTAQLFF.

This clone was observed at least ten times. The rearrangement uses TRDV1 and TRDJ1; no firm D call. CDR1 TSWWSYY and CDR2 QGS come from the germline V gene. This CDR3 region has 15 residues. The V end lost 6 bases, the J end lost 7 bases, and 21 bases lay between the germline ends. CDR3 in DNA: TGTGCTCTTGGCCCCGAAGCCCCGTACTCCCTTAAACTCATCTTT. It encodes CALGPEAPYSLKLIF.

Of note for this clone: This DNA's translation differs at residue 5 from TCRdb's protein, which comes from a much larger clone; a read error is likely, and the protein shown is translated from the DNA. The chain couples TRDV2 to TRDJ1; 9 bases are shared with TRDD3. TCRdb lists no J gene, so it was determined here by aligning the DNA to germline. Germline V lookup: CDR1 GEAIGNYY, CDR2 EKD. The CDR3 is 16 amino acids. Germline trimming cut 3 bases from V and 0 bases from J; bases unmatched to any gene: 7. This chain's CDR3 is CACDLLLGDDTDKLIF. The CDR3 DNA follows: TGTGCCTGTGACCTTTTACTGGGGGACGACACCGATAAACTCATCTTT.

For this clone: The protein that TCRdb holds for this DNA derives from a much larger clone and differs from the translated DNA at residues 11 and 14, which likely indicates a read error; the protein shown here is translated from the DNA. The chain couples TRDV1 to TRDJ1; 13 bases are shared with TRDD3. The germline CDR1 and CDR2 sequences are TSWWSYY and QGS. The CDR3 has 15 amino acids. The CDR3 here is CALGDCTGGYAKLTF. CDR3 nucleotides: TGTGCTCTTGGGGACTGCACTGGGGGATACGCGAAACTCACCTTT.

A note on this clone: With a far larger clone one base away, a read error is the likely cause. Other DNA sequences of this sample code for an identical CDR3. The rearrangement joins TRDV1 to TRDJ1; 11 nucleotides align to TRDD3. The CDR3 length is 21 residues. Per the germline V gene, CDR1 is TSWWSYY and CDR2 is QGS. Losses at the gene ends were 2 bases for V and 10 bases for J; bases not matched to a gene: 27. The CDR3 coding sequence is TGTGCTCTTGGGGAATTTCCCTATAATCACGTGGGGGATACGCGTATCGGAGGACTCATCTTT. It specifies CALGEFPYNHVGDTRIGGLIF.

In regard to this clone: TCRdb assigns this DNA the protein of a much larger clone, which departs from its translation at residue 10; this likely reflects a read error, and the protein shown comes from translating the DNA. The CDR3 DNA sequence: TGTGCTCTTGGGGAACTTTTCCTCGGGAGATACGTGTGGGGCACCGATAAACTCATCTTT. This encodes CALGELFLGRYVWGTDKLIF. This sequence joins TRDV1 and TRDJ1, with a possible D match to TRDD3 (6 bases). The J gene comes from matching the DNA to germline here; TCRdb lacks it. The CDR3 is 20 residues long. Per the germline V gene, CDR1 is TSWWSYY and CDR2 is QGS. Trimming removed 0 bases from V and 1 base from J, with 24 bases in between.

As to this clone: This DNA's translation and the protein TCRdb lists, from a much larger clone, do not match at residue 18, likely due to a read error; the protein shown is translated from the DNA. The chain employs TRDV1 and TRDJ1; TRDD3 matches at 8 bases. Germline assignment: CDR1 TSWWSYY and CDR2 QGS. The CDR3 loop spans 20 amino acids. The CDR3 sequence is CALGELCLRPLTGGDLKPIF. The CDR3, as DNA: TGTGCTCTTGGGGAACTCTGCTTAAGACCCTTAACTGGGGGCGATTTAAAACCCATCTTT.

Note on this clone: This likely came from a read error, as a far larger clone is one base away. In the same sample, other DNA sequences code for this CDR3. CDR3 loop: CACDTGDWGESSWDTRQMFF. CDR3 nucleotide sequence: TGTGCCTGCGACACCGGCGACTGGGGGGAAAGCTCCTGGGACACCCGACAGATGTTTTTC. The chain employs TRDV2 and TRDJ3; 8 bases map to TRDD3. TCRdb leaves out the J gene; it was filled in here by matching the DNA to germline. This CDR3 comprises 20 residues. The germline V gene has CDR1 GEAIGNYY and CDR2 EKD.

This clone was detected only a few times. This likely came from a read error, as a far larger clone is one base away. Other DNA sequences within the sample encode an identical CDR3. This chain's CDR3 is CALGERFLYWGIITSWDTRQMFF. The CDR3 coding sequence is TGTGCTCTTGGGGAACGTTTTCTTTACTGGGGGATAATTACCTCCTGGGACACCCGACAGATGTTTTTC. The chain recombines TRDV1 with TRDJ3, with 11 bases identical to TRDD3. The J gene is absent in TCRdb and was assigned here via DNA matching to germline. Looked up from germline, CDR1 is TSWWSYY and CDR2 is QGS. After removal of 1 base from V and 0 bases from J, the junction contained 14 bases not matched to a gene. The CDR3 runs to 23 residues.

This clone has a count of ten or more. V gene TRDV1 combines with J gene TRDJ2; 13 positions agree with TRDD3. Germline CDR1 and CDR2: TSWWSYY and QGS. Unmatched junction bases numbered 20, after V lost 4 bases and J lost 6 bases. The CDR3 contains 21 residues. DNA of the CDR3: TGTGCTCTTGGGGGAACCCCTACAGTCCTTTACTGGGGGATACGCTCAGCACAACTCTTCTTT. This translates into CALGGTPTVLYWGIRSAQLFF.

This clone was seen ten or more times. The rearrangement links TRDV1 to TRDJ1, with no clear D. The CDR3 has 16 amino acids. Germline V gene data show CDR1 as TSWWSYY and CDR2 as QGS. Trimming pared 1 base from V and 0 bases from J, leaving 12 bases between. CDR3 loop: CALGERRRVNTDKLIF. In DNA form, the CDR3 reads TGTGCTCTTGGGGAACGCCGGCGGGTTAACACCGATAAACTCATCTTT.

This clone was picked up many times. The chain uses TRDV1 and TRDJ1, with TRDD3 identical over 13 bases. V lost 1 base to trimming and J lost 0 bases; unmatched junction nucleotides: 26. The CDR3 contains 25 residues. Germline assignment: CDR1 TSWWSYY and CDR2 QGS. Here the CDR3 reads CALGEPFPSILLGDTVVGYTDKLIF. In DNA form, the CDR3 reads TGTGCTCTTGGGGAACCGTTCCCGAGTATTTTACTGGGGGATACGGTGGTGGGGTACACCGATAAACTCATCTTT.

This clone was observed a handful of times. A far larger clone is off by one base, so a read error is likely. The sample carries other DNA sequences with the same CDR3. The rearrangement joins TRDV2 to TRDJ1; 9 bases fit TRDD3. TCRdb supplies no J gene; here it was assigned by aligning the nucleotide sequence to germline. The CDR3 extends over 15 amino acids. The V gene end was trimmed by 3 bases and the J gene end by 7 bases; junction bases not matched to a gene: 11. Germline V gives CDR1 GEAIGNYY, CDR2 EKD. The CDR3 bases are TGTGCCTGTGACGCATTACTGGGGGACACGCTTAAACTCATCTTT. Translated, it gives CACDALLGDTLKLIF.

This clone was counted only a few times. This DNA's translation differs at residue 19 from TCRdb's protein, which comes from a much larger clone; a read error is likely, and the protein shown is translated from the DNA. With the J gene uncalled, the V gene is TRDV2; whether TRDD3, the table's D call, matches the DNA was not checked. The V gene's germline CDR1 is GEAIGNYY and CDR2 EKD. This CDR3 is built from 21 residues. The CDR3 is CACDTVPVGDKGQEYTDKPIF. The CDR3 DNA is TGTGCCTGTGACACCGTGCCGGTGGGGGATAAAGGGCAGGAGTACACCGATAAACCCATCTTT.

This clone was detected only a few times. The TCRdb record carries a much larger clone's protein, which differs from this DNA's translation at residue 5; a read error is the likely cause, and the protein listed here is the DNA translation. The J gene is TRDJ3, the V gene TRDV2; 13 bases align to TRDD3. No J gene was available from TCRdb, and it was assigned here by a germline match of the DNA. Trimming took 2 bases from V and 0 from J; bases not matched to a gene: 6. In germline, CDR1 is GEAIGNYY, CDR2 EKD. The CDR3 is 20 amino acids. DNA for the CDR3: TGTGCCTGTGACATCCGTACTGGGGGATACGACTCCTGGGACACCCGACAGATGTTTTTC. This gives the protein CACDIRTGGYDSWDTRQMFF.

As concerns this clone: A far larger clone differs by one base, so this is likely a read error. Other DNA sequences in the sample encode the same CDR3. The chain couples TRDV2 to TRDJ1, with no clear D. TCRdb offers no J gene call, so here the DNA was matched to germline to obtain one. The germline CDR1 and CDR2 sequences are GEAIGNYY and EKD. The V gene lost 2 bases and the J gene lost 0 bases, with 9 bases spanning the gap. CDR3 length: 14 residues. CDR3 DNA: TGTGCCTGTGACAACTTGGGAGACACCGATAAACTCATCTTT. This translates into CACDNLGDTDKLIF.

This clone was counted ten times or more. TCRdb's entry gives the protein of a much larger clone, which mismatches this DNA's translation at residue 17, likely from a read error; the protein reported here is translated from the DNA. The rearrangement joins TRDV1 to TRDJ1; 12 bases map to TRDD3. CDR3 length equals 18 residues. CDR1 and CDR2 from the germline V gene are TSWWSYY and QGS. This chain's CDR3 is CALGEPHYWGIQREKLTF. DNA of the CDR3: TGTGCTCTTGGGGAACCTCATTACTGGGGGATACAAAGGGAGAAACTCACCTTT.

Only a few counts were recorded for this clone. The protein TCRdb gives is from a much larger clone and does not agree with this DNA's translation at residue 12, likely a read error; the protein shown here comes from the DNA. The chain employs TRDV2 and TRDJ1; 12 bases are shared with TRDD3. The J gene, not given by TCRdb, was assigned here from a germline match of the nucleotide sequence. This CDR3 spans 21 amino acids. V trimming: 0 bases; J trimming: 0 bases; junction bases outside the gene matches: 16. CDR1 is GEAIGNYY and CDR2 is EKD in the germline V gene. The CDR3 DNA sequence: TGTGCCTGTGACACCGTTACTGGGGGATACACCACTCCTTCCCACACCGATAAACTCATCTTT. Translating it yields CACDTVTGGYTTPSHTDKLIF.

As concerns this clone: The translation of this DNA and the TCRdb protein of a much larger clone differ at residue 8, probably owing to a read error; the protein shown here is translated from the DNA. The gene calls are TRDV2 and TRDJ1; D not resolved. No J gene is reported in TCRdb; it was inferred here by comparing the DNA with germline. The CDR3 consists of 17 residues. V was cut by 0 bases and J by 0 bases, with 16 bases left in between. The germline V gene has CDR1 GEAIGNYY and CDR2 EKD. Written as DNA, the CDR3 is TGTGCCTGTGACACCCTAACTCTGATGAAGAACACCGATAAACTCATCTTT. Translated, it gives CACDTLTLMKNTDKLIF.

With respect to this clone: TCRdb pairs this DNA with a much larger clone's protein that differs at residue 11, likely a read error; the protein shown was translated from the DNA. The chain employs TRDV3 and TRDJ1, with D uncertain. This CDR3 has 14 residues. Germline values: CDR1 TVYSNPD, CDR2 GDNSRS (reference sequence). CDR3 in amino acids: CAFIARLYTDELIF. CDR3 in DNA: TGTGCCTTTATTGCCAGGTTGTACACCGATGAACTCATCTTT.

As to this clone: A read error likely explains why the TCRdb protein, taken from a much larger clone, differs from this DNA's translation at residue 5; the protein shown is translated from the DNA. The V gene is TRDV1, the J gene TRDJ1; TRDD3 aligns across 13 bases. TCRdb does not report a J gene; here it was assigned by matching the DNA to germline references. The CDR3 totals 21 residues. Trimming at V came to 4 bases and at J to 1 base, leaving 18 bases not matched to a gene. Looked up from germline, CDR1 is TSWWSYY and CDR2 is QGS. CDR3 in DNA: TGTGCTCTTGGGGTACCAACTCGTCCCAACTACTGGGGGATACGCACCGATAAACTCATCTTT. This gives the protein CALGVPTRPNYWGIRTDKLIF.